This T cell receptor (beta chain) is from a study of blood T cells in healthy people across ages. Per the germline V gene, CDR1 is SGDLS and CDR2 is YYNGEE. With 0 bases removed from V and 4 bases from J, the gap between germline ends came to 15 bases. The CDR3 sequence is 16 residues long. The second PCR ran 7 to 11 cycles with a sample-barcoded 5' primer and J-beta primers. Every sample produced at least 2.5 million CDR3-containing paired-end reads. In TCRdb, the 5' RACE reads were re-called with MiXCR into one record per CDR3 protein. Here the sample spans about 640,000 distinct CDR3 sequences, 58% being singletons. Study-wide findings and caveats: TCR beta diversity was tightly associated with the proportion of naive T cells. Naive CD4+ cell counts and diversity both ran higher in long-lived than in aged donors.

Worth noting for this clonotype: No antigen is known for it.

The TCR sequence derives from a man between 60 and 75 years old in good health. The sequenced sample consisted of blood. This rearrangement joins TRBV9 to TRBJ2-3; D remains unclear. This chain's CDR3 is CASSVGGSPDADTQYF. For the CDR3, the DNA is TGTGCCAGCAGCGTAGGCGGTAGCCCGGATGCAGATACGCAGTATTTT.